This T cell receptor (beta chain) was sequenced in a study of T-cell memory formation after mild COVID-19. Study at large: The two donors had largely donor-specific TCR clusters.

The CDR3 totals 16 residues. Germline V gene lookup returns CDR1 SGHRS and CDR2 YFSETQ. V lost 0 bases, J lost 0 bases, and 11 bases lay in between. This clonotype was detected a few times. Constant-segment primers served in 5'RACE that generated TCR alpha and TCR beta cDNA libraries bearing sample barcodes and UMIs. One entry per CDR3 protein, called by TCRdb with MiXCR from the 5' RACE reads. The repertoire has 35,000 to 55,000 distinct CDR3 sequences, roughly 9.8% of them found once; the top ten carry approximately 12%. The chain uses TRBV5-1 and TRBJ2-3; tentative D call: TRBD2 (5 bases). Sequenced input: PBMCs or a T cell subset sorted from them (not recorded which). The TCR originated in an adult woman who had mild COVID-19 (a few samples of this study predate the infection). Cell type and time point are not known. As DNA, the CDR3 is TGCGCCAGCAGCTTGGATGGAGGTGGGAGCACAGATACGCAGTATTTT. Its translation: CASSLDGGGSTDTQYF.